This TCR beta chain was observed in a study of early T cells in non-severe SARS-CoV-2 infection. Study-wide background: Whole-blood bulk RNA, unsorted, was sequenced, and chains were unpaired. Study-level findings and limits: Lookups in VDJdb leaned toward anti-spike CD8 responses and missed private and CD4 specificities.

Turning to this clonotype: Its specificity is unknown.

The TCR library protocol attached unique molecular identifiers to the individual cDNA molecules. TCRdb re-derived calls from the 5' RACE reads in MiXCR, one entry per CDR3 protein. The data hold tens of thousands of distinct CDR3 sequences, with about 12% observed a single time. V was cut by 5 bases and J by 1 base, with 11 bases left in between. The CDR3 spans 14 residues. The sequence derives from an adult who was a healthcare worker with PCR-confirmed SARS-CoV-2 infection or an uninfected control (not recorded which). The sample was whole blood. The chain combines TRBV12-3 or TRBV12-4 with TRBJ2-5; weak D call: TRBD2 (6 bases). The CDR3 region is CASSIRDFQETQYF. The DNA of the CDR3 is TGTGCCAGCAGTATCCGGGACTTCCAAGAGACCCAGTACTTC.